This TCR beta chain was profiled in a study of identical twins. Findings of the study overall: Out-of-frame alpha sequences that twins shared showed excess low generation probability. The study found weaker excess twin sharing in beta out-of-frame sequences.

cDNA carried unique molecular identifiers, and a universal primer site was added by template switching. TCRdb itself ran the 5' RACE reads through MiXCR, one entry per CDR3 protein. The sample lists under 250,000 distinct CDR3 sequences; 6% to 8.5% were seen once. All donors were healthy Caucasians. With V trimmed by 6 bases and J by 1 base, 11 bases remained unmatched. CDR1 and CDR2 (germline): SGHVS, FNYEAQ. The CDR3 covers 17 residues. This clonotype was seen ten or more times. The antigen is undetermined. In addition, the sample was reused for a study of yellow fever vaccine responses in identical twins.

Sequenced sample: CD8+ T cells sorted from blood. This receptor was identified in a woman aged 18-30 years in good health. The chain employs TRBV7-6 and TRBJ2-3; 9 bases match TRBD2. CDR3 nucleotides: TGTGCCAGCAGTAGGCTAGCGGGACAGAGGGGCACAGATACGCAGTATTTT. It codes for CASSRLAGQRGTDTQYF. Combining the CDR3 with reference TRBV7-6 and TRBJ2-3 gives the whole variable domain GAGVSQSPRYKVTKRGQDVALRCDPISGHVSLYWYRQALGQGPEFLTYFNYEAQQDKSGLPNDRFSAERPEGSISTLTIQRTEQRDSAMYRCASSRLAGQRGTDTQYFGPGTRLTVL.